The entry below gives a single T cell receptor (beta chain) sequence along with its context. The clone's antigen remains unknown. Base qualities are missing; no much larger clone stands one base away. Other DNA sequences in the sample encode the same CDR3. Each donor gave one peripheral blood draw, averaging roughly 120 mL, which was collected into heparinised tubes. A BD FACSAria II was used to sort naive, central memory, regulatory and stem cell-like memory CD4+ T cells with a panel that included CD45RO, CCR7, CD25, CD127, CD95 and CD27. Purity was above 98% for every sorted population. PBMCs were separated immediately by Lymphoprep density gradient centrifugation and were stained directly, without being cultured. Samples were stained and sorted in pairs, with one healthy donor and one patient per experiment, so that batch effects were minimized. These data belong to a study of beta chain features in type 1 diabetes (dated by TCRdb to about 2018). At the level of the whole study: No differences in mean age, gender distribution, total cell number or subset yield were found between patients and healthy donors. A total of some 100,000,000 sorted cells were examined across all samples, and a strong correlation was observed between cell number per subset and RNA yield. The study compared the TCRB repertoires of sorted circulating CD4+ T cell subsets in recently diagnosed type 1 diabetes patients with those in matched healthy donors. Naive and central memory subsets were obtained from all 30 or so donors, but regulatory and stem cell-like memory subsets were isolated from only 8 patients and roughly eight healthy donors.

Including cysteine and phenylalanine, the CDR3 has 13 amino acids. Just the 39-base CDR3 DNA is kept, in frame starting at base 1. The germline V gene encodes CDR1 GTSNPN and CDR2 SVGIG (reference sequence). The V end loses 0 bases and the J end loses 5 bases, and a stretch of 8 bases separates them. Study-wide findings and limitations: In all four CD4+ subsets, TCRB CDR3 length was moderately but significantly shorter in type 1 diabetes patients. Shorter templates might have been favored by PCR, but patient and control samples were amplified and corrected together, so both groups would have been affected equally by any skew. Because the HLA sub-analyses included only small numbers of individuals, any influence of HLA type on TCRB rearrangement was left unresolved. Patients with type 1 diabetes made fewer insertions and deleted more nucleotides at VDJ recombination sites, implying thymic rearrangement abnormalities. Because cDNA was sequenced instead of genomic DNA, activated cells with high expression could be over-represented, although the groups did not differ in activation or CD3 levels. Naive, central memory and regulatory TCRB repertoires appeared to be more alike among patients than among healthy donors.

The entire amount of isolated RNA was reverse transcribed using the High Capacity cDNA Reverse Transcription Kit, so the sequenced TCRB transcripts were expressed ones. Deep immunoSEQ sequencing was applied to naive, central memory and regulatory T cell samples, giving an average of roughly 3.5 million total reads per sample. Sorted cells were lysed in RLT buffer, and RNA was extracted using DNase-treated RNeasy Micro or Mini kits according to cell number. Each cell subset was processed separately to prevent cross-contamination, with patient and healthy donor samples processed together. The immunoSEQ multiplex PCR was used to amplify TCRB sequences from cDNA, generating 87-bp fragments that spanned the CDR3 region. Sequencing of the amplicons was done on the Illumina HiSeq platform. In the original analysis: Synthetic template baselines were used to correct PCR bias computationally, reads within Hamming distance 2 were collapsed together, and singletons that could not be merged were discarded. By aligning reads against IMGT, V, D and J genes, CDR3 length, and insertions or deletions at six rearrangement sites were assigned. Clonotype counts were normalized to sorted cell number within each subset before computing true diversity and Gini coefficients with the tcR R package. The overlap coefficient, calculated on TCRB nucleotide sequences, was used to quantify repertoire sharing. TCRdb took this table from immuneACCESS and kept in-frame rearrangements with V and J called. Such tables lack part of the clones; where checked against another copy, unresolved V genes explain under half of the gap, and the rest is unexplained. For V, J and clone size, that table is used; D and trimming come from the DNA. A total of approximately 170,000 clones appear in this sample, roughly 8% of them only once. The top ten clones comprise roughly 1% of the sample.

Recombination connected TRBV30 to TRBJ1-5; the D gene is not confidently resolved. Sequenced material: central memory CD4+ T cells from blood. The TCR was taken from a woman aged 40 to 50 with type 1 diabetes. CDR3 protein: CAWSVRQDQPQHF. The nucleotides read TGTGCCTGGAGTGTACGGCAGGATCAGCCCCAGCATTTT.